This T cell receptor beta chain was recorded in a study of cytomegalovirus exposure and HLA in healthy donors. Per germline, CDR1 MDHEN and CDR2 SYDVKM. The germline V and J ends were trimmed by 5 bases and 0 bases, with 10 bases remaining between them. The CDR3 covers 14 residues. Among the donors, all were healthy bone marrow donors. General study points: The productive fraction for most TCR beta V segments was about 87% or about 30% in an earlier analysis. An analysis was carried out at a later point. It showed that HLA-associated TCR beta chains were more clonally expanded than equally common non-associated chains. V- and J-gene trimming of TCR beta was linked (in a later analysis) to a missense DCLRE1C variant.

Vbeta (60) and Jbeta (13) primers were used in the PCR. The protocol was immunoSEQ multiplex PCR, while the TCRdb copy is restricted to in-frame clones and leaves out a portion. The sample consists of 120,000 to 150,000 clones, approximately 79% of them appearing once. This clone appeared a few times. Antigen: not known. The J gene is TRBJ1-1, the V gene TRBV28; D remains unclear. The sequence derives from a male donor in good health and CMV-seronegative. The source material was PBMCs. The CDR3 loop is CASSPRVLNTEAFF. The DNA of the CDR3 is TGTGCCAGCAGTCCACGGGTTTTGAACACTGAAGCTTTCTTT.